The entry below gives a single TCR beta chain sequence along with its context. CDR3 length equals 14 residues. After removal of 6 bases from V and 6 bases from J, the junction contained 11 bases not matched to a gene. Germline V gene lookup returns CDR1 SQVTM and CDR2 ANQGSEA. The data belong to a study of blood T cell repertoires in COVID-19. Under the authors' procedure: Estimated nucleated cell counts came from reference gene primer amplification. Using immunoSEQ multiplex PCR, the repertoire was profiled, and TCRdb retains in-frame clones only, with some absent. V and J calls plus clone size are reproduced from that table; the DNA served to infer D and trimming. The sample contains 110,000 or so clones, approximately 84% of which appear only once.

The chain couples TRBV29-1 to TRBJ2-7; 10 bases fit TRBD1. This TCR came from a man between 35 and 55 years old with acute or convalescent COVID-19. Sample: peripheral blood. The CDR3 region is CSVPPGTGDSEQYF. The CDR3 coding sequence is TGCAGCGTCCCTCCCGGGACAGGGGATTCCGAGCAGTACTTC.